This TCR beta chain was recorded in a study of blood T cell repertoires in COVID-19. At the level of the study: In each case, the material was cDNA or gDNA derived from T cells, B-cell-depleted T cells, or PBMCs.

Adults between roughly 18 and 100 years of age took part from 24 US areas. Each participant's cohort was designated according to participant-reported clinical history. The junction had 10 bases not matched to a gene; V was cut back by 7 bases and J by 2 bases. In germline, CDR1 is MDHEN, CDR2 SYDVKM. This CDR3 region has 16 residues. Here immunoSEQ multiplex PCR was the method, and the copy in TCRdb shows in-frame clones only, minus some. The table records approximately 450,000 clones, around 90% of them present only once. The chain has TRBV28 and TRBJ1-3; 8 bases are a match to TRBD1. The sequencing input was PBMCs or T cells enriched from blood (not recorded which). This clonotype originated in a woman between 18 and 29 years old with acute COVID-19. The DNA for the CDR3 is TGTGCCAGCAACCCCGTGGACAGGGCCACTGGAAACACCATATATTTT. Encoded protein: CASNPVDRATGNTIYF.